A selection of T cell receptor beta chains follows, all from one sample in a study of blood T cell repertoires in COVID-19. TCRdb's table, derived via immunoSEQ multiplex PCR, lists solely in-frame clones and lacks some. Of a few hundred thousand clones in the sample, approximately 90% are singletons; the top ten hold about 0.83%. Sequenced sample: PBMCs or T cells enriched from blood (not recorded which). These receptor sequences come from a woman aged 35 to 49 who had been exposed to COVID-19. The CDR3 runs from the conserved cysteine through the conserved F or W. D genes are given only for firm matches. Clone size appears in some rows only: once, few, many, or a class for an expanded clone.

size	V	J	D	CDR3	DNA
once	TRBV7-2	TRBJ1-4	.	CASSYGLQEKLFF	TGTGCCAGCAGCTATGGGTTACAGGAAAAACTGTTTTTT
.	TRBV20-1	TRBJ2-5	TRBD2	CSATSGGTQYF	TGCAGTGCTACTAGCGGGGGGACCCAGTACTTC
.	TRBV6-5	TRBJ2-7	.	CASSYALSRYEQYF	TGTGCCAGCAGTTACGCGTTGTCCCGCTACGAGCAGTACTTC
.	TRBV19	TRBJ1-6	.	CASTMRRTAGESPLHF	TGTGCCAGTACAATGAGGAGGACCGCGGGTGAGTCACCCCTCCACTTT
.	TRBV19	TRBJ1-1	.	CASRGAGASGNTEAFF	TGTGCCAGTAGAGGGGCGGGGGCGTCAGGGAACACTGAAGCTTTCTTT
.	TRBV6-5	TRBJ2-7	TRBD1	CASRDRAGNYEQYF	TGTGCCAGCAGGGACAGGGCGGGGAACTACGAGCAGTACTTC
.	TRBV25-1	TRBJ1-3	.	CASSEEYSGNTIYF	TGTGCCAGCAGTGAAGAGTACTCTGGAAACACCATATATTTT
.	TRBV19	TRBJ1-1	.	CASSMGGRATEAFF	TGTGCCAGTAGTATGGGAGGCAGGGCCACTGAAGCTTTCTTT
.	TRBV3-1/TRBV3-2	TRBJ1-2	TRBD1	CASSRQGNYGYTF	TGTGCCAGCAGCCGACAGGGCAACTATGGCTACACCTTC
.	TRBV6-6	TRBJ1-6	TRBD1	CASSQGAYSPLHF	TGTGCCAGCAGCCAGGGGGCATATTCACCCCTCCACTTT
.	TRBV15	TRBJ2-3	TRBD1	CATSRGQGATDTQYF	TGTGCCACCAGCAGAGGACAGGGGGCCACAGATACGCAGTATTTT
.	TRBV27	TRBJ2-3	TRBD2	CATSTSGVPTTDTQYF	TGTGCCACCTCGACTAGCGGGGTACCGACCACAGATACGCAGTATTTT
few	TRBV27	TRBJ1-2	TRBD1	CASSFGQGGYGYTF	TGTGCCAGCAGTTTTGGGCAGGGGGGCTATGGCTACACCTTC
few	TRBV4-3	TRBJ1-2	.	CASSHSLRDNYGYTF	TGCGCCAGCAGCCACTCGCTACGGGATAACTATGGCTACACCTTC
many	TRBV18	TRBJ1-1	.	CASSPKQAYEAFF	TGTGCCAGCTCTCCTAAACAGGCGTATGAAGCTTTCTTT
once	TRBV5-6	TRBJ2-7	TRBD2	CASRGGLAGVWEQYF	TGTGCCAGCAGGGGAGGACTAGCGGGAGTTTGGGAGCAGTACTTC
.	TRBV19	TRBJ1-6	TRBD1	CASSSQGAGGRSPLHF	TGTGCCAGTAGTTCACAGGGGGCTGGGGGAAGGTCACCCCTCCACTTT